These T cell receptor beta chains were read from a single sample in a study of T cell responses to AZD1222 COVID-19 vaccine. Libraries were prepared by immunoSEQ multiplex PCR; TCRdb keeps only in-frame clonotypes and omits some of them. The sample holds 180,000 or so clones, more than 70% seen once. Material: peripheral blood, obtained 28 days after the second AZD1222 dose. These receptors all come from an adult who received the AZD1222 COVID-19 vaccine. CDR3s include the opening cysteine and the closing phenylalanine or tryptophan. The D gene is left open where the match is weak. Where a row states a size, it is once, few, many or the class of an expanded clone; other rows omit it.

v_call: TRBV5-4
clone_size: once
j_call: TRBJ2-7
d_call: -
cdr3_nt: TGTGCCAGCAGCCCGGGCCAAACCACTCCCGAGCAGTACTTC
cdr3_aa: CASSPGQTTPEQYF

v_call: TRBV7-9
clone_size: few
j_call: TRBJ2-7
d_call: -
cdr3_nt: TGTGCCAGCTTACCCCTAAGATCGGGGGAGTCCTACGAGCAGTACTTC
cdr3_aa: CASLPLRSGESYEQYF

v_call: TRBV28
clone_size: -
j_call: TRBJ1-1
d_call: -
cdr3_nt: TGTGCCAGCAAGGCTCTTGGGGTTGGCTCCACTGAAGCTTTCTTT
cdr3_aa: CASKALGVGSTEAFF

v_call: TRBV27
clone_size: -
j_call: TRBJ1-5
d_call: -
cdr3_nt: TGTGCCAGCAGTTATAGTTCAACCGCAGGACCCTTTATGACCCAGCATTTT
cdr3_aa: CASSYSSTAGPFMTQHF

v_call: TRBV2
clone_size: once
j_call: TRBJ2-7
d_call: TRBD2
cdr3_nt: TGTGCCATCACGCCCGGGACTAGCTACGAGCAGTACTTC
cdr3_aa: CAITPGTSYEQYF

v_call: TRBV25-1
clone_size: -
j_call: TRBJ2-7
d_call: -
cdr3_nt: TGTGCCAGCAGGTGGGGGGACCACGAGCAGTACTTC
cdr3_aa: CASRWGDHEQYF

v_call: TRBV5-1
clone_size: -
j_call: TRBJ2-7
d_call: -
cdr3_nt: TGCGCCAGCAGCTTGAGTCAGGAGAGCTCCTACGAGCAGTACTTC
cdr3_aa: CASSLSQESSYEQYF

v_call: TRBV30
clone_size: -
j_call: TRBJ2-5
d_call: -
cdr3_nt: TGTGCCGGGGGGACTCTTCAAGAGACCCAGTACTTC
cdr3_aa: CAGGTLQETQYF

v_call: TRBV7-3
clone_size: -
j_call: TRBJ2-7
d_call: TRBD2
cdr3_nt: TGTGCCAGCAGCTCCACTAGCGGGAGAGACTCCGAGCAGTACTTC
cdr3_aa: CASSSTSGRDSEQYF

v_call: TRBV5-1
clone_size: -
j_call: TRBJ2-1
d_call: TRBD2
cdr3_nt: TGCGCCAGCAGCTTGTTAATAGCGGGGGCGAATGAGCAGTTCTTC
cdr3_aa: CASSLLIAGANEQFF

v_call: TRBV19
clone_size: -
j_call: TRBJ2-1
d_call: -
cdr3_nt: TGTGCCAGTAGTGAGACGGGCCGAACTGCTTACAATGAGCAGTTCTTC
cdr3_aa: CASSETGRTAYNEQFF

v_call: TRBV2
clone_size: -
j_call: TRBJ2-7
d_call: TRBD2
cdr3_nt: TGTGCCAGCAGTGAAGAAGCGGGAGCCGTGGAGCAGTACTTC
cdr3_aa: CASSEEAGAVEQYF

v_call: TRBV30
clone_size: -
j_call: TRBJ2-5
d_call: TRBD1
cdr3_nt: TGTGCCTGGACCACCGAGGACAGGGGGGTAGCTGGGGAGACCCAGTACTTC
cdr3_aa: CAWTTEDRGVAGETQYF

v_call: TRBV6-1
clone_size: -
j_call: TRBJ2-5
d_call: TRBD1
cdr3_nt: TGTGCCAGCAGTGAAGCGAGGGGGCTCGGCGAGACCCAGTACTTC
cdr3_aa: CASSEARGLGETQYF

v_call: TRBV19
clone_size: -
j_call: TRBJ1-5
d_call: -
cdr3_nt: TGTGCCAGTAGTATGGGAACGGATAATCAGCCCCAGCATTTT
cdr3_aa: CASSMGTDNQPQHF

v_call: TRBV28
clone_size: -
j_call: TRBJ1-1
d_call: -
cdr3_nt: TGTGCCAGCAGTCCCCTCAGAGGGCGGGGCACTGAAGCTTTCTTT
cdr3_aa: CASSPLRGRGTEAFF

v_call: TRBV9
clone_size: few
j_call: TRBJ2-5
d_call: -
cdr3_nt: TGTGCCAGCAGCGTCAAGGAGACCCAGTACTTC
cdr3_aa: CASSVKETQYF

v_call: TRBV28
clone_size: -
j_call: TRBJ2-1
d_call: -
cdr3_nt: TGTGCCAGCAGTCCACGACAAGTGTACAATGAGCAGTTCTTC
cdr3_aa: CASSPRQVYNEQFF

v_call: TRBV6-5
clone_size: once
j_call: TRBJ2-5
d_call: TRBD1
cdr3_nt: TGTGCCAGCGGGACAGGGACAGAGACCCAGTACTTC
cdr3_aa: CASGTGTETQYF

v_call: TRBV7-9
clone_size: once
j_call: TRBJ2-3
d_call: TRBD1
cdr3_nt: TGTGCCAGCAAGCCGGGACAGGGGAGCACAGATACGCAGTATTTT
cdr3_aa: CASKPGQGSTDTQYF

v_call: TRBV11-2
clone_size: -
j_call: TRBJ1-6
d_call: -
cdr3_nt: TGTGCCAGCAGTTCCGTGGGAGGGGGAGCCTATAATTCACCCCTCCACTTT
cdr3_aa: CASSSVGGGAYNSPLHF

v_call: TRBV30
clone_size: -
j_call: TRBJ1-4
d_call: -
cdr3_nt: TGTGCCTGGAAGGGGCCAGGGAATAATGAAAAACTGTTTTTT
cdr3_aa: CAWKGPGNNEKLFF

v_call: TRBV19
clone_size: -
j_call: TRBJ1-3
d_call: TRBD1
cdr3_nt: TGTGCCAGCCGGGACAGGGCAAGAAACACCATATATTTT
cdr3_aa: CASRDRARNTIYF

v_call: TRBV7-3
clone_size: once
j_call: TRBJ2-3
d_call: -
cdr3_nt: TGTGCCAGCAGCTTATTTAGAGCAGATACGCAGTATTTT
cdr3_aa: CASSLFRADTQYF